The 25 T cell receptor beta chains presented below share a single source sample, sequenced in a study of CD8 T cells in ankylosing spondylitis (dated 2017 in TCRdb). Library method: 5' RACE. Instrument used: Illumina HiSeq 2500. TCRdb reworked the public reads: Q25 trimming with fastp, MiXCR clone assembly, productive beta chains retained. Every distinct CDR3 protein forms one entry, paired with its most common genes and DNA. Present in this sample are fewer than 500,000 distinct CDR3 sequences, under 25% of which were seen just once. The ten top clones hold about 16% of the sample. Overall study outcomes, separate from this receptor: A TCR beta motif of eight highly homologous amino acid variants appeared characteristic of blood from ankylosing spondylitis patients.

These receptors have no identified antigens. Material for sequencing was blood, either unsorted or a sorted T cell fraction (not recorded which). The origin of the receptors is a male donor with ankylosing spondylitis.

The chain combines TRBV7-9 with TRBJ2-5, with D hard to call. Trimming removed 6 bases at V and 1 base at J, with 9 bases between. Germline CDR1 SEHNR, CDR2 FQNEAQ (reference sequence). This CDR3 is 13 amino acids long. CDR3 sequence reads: CASRKNGQETQYF. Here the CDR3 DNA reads TGTGCCAGCAGGAAGAACGGCCAAGAGACCCAGTACTTC.

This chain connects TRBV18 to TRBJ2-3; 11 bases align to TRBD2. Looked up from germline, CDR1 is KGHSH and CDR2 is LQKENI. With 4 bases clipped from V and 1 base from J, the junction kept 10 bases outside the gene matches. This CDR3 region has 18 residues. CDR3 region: CASSQLRGTSGRTDTQYF. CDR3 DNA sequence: TGTGCCAGCTCACAATTGCGGGGGACTAGCGGACGCACAGATACGCAGTATTTT.

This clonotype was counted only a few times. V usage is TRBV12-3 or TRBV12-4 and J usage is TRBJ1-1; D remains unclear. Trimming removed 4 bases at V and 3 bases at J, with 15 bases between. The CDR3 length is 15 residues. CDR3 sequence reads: CASSSLAGTDTEAFF. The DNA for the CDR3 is TGTGCCAGCAGTTCACTGGCAGGAACGGACACTGAAGCTTTCTTT.

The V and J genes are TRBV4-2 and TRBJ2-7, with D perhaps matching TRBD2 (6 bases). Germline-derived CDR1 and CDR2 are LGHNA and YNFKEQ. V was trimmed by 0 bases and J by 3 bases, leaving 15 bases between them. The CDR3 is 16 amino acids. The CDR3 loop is CASSQDPTGLIYEQYF. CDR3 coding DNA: TGTGCCAGCAGCCAAGATCCAACGGGACTTATCTACGAGCAGTACTTC.

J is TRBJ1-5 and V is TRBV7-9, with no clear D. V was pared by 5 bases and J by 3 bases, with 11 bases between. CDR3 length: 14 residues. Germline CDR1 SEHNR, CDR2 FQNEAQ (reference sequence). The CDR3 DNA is TGTGCCAGCAGCGATTCGGCAGACAATCAGCCCCAGCATTTT. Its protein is CASSDSADNQPQHF.

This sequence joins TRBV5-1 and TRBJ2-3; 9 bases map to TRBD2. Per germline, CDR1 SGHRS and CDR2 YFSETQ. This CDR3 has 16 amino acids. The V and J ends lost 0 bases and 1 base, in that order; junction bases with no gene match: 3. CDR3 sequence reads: CASSLAGGRGTDTQYF. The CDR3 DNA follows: TGCGCCAGCAGCTTGGCCGGCGGGAGGGGCACAGATACGCAGTATTTT.

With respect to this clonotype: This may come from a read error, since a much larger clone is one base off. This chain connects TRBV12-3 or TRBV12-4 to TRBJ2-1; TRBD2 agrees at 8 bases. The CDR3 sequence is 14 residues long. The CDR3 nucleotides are TGTGCCAGCAGCCTGGGACTAGGTTACAATGGGCAGTTCTTC. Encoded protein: CASSLGLGYNGQFF.

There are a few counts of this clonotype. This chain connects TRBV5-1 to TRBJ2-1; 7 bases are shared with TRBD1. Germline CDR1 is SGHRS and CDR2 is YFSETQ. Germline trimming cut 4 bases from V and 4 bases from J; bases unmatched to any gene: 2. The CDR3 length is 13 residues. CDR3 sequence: CASSGTAYNEQFF. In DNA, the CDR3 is TGCGCCAGCAGCGGGACAGCGTACAATGAGCAGTTCTTC.

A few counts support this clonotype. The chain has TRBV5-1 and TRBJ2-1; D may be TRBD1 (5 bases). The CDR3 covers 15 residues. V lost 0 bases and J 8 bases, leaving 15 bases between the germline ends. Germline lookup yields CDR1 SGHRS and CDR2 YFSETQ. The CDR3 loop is CASSLGAYTRDEQFF. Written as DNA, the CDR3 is TGCGCCAGCAGCTTGGGAGCTTATACCAGGGATGAGCAGTTCTTC.

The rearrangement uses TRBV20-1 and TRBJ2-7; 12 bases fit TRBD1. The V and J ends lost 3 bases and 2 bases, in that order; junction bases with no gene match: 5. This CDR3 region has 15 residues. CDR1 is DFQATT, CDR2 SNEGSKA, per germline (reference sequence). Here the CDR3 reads CSARGQGAETYEQYF. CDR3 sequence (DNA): TGCAGTGCTAGGGGACAGGGGGCAGAAACCTACGAGCAGTACTTC.

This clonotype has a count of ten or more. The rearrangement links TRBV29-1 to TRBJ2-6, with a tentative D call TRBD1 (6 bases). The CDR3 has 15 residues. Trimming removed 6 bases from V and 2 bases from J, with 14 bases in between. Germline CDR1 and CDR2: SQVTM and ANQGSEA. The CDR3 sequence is CSVLAGAPGANVLTF. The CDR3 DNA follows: TGCAGCGTCCTCGCAGGGGCTCCTGGGGCCAACGTCCTGACTTTC.

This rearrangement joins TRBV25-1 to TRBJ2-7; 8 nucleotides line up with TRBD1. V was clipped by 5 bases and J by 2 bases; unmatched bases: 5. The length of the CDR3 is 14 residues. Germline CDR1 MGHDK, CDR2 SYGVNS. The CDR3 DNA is TGTGCCAGCAGTCGGACAGGGTCCCCCTACGAGCAGTACTTC. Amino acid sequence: CASSRTGSPYEQYF.

The CDR3 reads CATSRAPRVDNEQFF. CDR3 coding DNA: TGTGCCACCAGCAGAGCTCCGCGGGTTGACAATGAGCAGTTCTTC. This rearrangement joins TRBV15 to TRBJ2-1; a possible D gene is TRBD2 (5 bases). The length of the CDR3 is 15 residues. V was shortened by 1 base and J by 5 bases, with 12 bases between the two germline ends. Germline V CDR1 and CDR2: LNHNV, YYDKDF (reference sequence).

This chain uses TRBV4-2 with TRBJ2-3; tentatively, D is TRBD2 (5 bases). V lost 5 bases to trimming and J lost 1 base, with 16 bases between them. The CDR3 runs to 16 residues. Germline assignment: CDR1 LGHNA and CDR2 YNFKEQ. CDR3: CASSRTSGYRTDTQYF. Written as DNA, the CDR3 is TGTGCCAGCAGCAGAACATCGGGGTACCGCACAGATACGCAGTATTTT.

The CDR3 spells CASSFGRTDTQYF. Here the CDR3 DNA reads TGTGCCAGCAGCTTTGGAAGGACAGATACGCAGTATTTT. V and J are TRBV5-6 and TRBJ2-3, with D unresolved. The V end lost 2 bases, the J end lost 3 bases, and 7 bases lay between the germline ends. Germline loops: CDR1 SGHDT, CDR2 YYEEEE. The length of the CDR3 is 13 residues.

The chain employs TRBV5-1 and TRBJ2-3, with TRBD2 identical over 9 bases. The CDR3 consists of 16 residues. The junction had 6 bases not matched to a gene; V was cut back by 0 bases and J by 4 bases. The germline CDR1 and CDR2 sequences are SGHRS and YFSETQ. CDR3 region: CASSLVLAGDADTQYF. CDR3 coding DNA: TGCGCCAGCAGCTTGGTTTTAGCGGGAGATGCAGATACGCAGTATTTT.

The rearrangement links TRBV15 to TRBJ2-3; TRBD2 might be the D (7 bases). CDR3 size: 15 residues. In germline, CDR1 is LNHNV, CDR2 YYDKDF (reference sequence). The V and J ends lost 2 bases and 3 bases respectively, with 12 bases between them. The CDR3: CATSRQGGETDTQYF. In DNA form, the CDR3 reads TGTGCCACCAGCAGACAAGGGGGGGAAACAGATACGCAGTATTTT.

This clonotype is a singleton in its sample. CDR3: CASSVGPGTQPQHF. The CDR3 coding sequence is TGTGCCAGCAGCGTCGGTCCAGGGACTCAGCCCCAGCATTTT. V is TRBV9 and J is TRBJ1-5; D may be TRBD1 (5 bases). Trimming shortened V by 2 bases and J by 6 bases, and 12 bases separated the two germline ends. CDR3 length equals 14 residues. The germline V gene has CDR1 SGDLS and CDR2 YYNGEE.

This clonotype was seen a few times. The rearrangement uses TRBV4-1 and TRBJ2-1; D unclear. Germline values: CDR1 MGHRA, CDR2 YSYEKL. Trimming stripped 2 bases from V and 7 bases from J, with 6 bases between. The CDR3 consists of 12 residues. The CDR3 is CASSQIKNEQFF. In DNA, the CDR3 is TGCGCCAGCAGCCAAATTAAGAATGAGCAGTTCTTC.

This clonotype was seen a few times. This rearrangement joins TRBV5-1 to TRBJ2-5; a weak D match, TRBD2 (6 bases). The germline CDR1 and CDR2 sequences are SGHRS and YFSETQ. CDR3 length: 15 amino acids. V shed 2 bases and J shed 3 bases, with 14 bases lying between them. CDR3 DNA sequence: TGCGCCAGCAGCTTTAACCCGGGCGGGGAAGAGACCCAGTACTTC. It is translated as CASSFNPGGEETQYF.

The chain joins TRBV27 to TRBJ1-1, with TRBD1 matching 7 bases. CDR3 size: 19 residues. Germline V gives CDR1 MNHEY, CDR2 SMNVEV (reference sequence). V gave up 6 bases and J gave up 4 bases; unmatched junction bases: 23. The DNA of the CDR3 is TGTGCCAGCAGATCGGGGATGATAAGGGGGCCAGGGGGGACCACTGAAGCTTTCTTT. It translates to CASRSGMIRGPGGTTEAFF.

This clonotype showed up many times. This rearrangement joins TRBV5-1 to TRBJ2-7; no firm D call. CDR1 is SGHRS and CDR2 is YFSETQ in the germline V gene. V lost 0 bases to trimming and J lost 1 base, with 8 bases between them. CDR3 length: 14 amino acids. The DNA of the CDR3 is TGCGCCAGCAGCTTGGCCGGAAATTCCTACGAGCAGTACTTC. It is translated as CASSLAGNSYEQYF.

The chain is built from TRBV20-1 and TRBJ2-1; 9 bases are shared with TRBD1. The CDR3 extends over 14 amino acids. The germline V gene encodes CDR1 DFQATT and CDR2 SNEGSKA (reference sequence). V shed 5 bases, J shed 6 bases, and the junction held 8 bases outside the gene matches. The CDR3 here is CSASRTGVSNEQFF. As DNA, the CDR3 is TGCAGTGCTTCCCGGACAGGGGTGAGCAATGAGCAGTTCTTC.

In DNA, the CDR3 is TGTGCCAGCAGTCTCACGTCTCCCCATGGGTACGAGCAGTACTTC. This codes for CASSLTSPHGYEQYF. The gene calls are TRBV28 and TRBJ2-7, with D hard to call. The germline gives CDR1 MDHEN, CDR2 SYDVKM. V lost 5 bases to trimming and J lost 4 bases, with 18 bases between them. The CDR3 contains 15 residues.

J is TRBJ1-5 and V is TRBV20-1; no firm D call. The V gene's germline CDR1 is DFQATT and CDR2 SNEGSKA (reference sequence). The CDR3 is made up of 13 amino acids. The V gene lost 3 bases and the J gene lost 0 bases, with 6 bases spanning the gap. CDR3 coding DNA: TGCAGTGCTAGTTCAGATAGCAATCAGCCCCAGCATTTT. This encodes CSASSDSNQPQHF.